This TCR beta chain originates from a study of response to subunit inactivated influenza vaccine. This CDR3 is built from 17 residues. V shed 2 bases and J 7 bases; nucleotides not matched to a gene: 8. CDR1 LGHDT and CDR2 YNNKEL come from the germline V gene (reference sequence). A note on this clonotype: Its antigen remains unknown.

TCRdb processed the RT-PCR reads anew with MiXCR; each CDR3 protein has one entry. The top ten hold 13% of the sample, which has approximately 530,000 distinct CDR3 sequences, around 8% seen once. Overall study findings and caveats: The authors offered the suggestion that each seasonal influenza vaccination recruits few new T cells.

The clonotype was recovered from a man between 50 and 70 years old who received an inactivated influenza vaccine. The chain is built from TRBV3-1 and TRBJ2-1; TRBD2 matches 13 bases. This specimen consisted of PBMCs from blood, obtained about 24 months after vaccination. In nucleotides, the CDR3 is TGTGCCAGCAGCCAACATTTCGGGACTAGCGGGGTAAATGAGCAGTTCTTC. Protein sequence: CASSQHFGTSGVNEQFF.